These T cell receptor beta chains were read from a single sample in a study of blood T cell repertoires in COVID-19. Assay used: immunoSEQ multiplex PCR; TCRdb lists only in-frame clones, some missing. The sample has hundreds of thousands of clones, approximately 85% seen once. Specimen: peripheral blood. These receptors originate from a man younger than 35 with active or convalescent COVID-19. Each CDR3 is given with its conserved first and last residue. Fields, in order: J gene, D gene, clone size, V gene, CDR3 length, CDR3 protein, CDR3 DNA. A D gene is named only where the DNA matches it firmly. Expanded clones are given a class, and other clones once, few, many or no size at all.

>TRBJ1-6|TRBD1|-|TRBV6-1|18
CASSEAPRISGQGASLHF
TGTGCCAGCAGTGAAGCGCCTCGCATATCGGGACAGGGTGCATCGCTCCACTTT
>TRBJ1-1|-|-|TRBV7-2|14
CASSRQTGNTEAFF
TGTGCCAGCAGCCGTCAGACAGGGAACACTGAAGCTTTCTTT
>TRBJ2-1|TRBD1|once|TRBV6-5|15
CASSLGQGSYNEQFF
TGTGCCAGCAGTTTGGGACAGGGTTCCTACAATGAGCAGTTCTTC
>TRBJ1-2|-|-|TRBV6-5|13
CASSSLESYGYTF
TGTGCCAGCAGTTCCCTCGAGTCCTATGGCTACACCTTC
>TRBJ1-4|-|-|TRBV5-1|16
CASSLRRDIPNEKLFF
TGCGCCAGCAGCTTACGCCGGGACATACCTAATGAAAAACTGTTTTTT
>TRBJ2-3|TRBD2|-|TRBV19|14
CAISKRGSTDTQYF
TGTGCCATCTCAAAGCGGGGGAGCACAGATACGCAGTATTTT
>TRBJ2-1|TRBD2|-|TRBV2|18
CASRGGLAGFPSYNEQFF
TGTGCCAGCAGGGGTGGACTAGCGGGGTTTCCGTCCTACAATGAGCAGTTCTTC
>TRBJ2-3|-|-|TRBV6-2/TRBV6-3|15
CASSYFGGAADTQYF
TGTGCCAGCAGTTACTTCGGAGGGGCCGCAGATACGCAGTATTTT
>TRBJ1-1|TRBD1|-|TRBV4-1|15
CASSQVEGAFTEAFF
TGCGCCAGCAGCCAAGTGGAGGGGGCTTTCACTGAAGCTTTCTTT
>TRBJ2-5|-|-|TRBV21-1|17
CASSKLGARGDQETQYF
TGTGCCAGCAGCAAATTGGGGGCCAGGGGGGACCAAGAGACCCAGTACTTC
>TRBJ2-1|TRBD2|-|TRBV25-1|16
CASSLERGGTYNEQFF
TGTGCCAGCAGTTTAGAGCGGGGGGGTACCTACAATGAGCAGTTCTTC